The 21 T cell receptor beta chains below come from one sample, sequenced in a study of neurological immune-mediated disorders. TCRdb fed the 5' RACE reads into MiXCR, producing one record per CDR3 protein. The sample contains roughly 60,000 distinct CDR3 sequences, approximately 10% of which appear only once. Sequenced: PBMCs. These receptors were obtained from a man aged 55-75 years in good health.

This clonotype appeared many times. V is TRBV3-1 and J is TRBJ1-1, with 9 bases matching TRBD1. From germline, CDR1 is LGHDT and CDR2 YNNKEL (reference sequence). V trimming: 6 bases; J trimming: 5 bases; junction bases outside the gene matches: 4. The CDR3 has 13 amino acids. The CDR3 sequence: CASSLQGATEAFF. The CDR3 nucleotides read TGTGCCAGCAGTTTACAGGGGGCGACTGAAGCTTTCTTT.

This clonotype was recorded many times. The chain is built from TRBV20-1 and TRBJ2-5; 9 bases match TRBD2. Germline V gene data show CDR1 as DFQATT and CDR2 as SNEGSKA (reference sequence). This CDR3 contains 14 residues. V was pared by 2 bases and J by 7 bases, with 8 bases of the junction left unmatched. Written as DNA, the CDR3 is TGCAGTGCTAGATATCTAGCGGGGTGGGGGACCCAGTACTTC. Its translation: CSARYLAGWGTQYF.

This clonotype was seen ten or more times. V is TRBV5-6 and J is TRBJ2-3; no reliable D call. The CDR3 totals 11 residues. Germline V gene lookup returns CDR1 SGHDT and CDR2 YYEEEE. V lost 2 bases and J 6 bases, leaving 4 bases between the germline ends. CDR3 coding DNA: TGTGCCAGCAGCTTAGCGGATACGCAGTATTTT. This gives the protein CASSLADTQYF.

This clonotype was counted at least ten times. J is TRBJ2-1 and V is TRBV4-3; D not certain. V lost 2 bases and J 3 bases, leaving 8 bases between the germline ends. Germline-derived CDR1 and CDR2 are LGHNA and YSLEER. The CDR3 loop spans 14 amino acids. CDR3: CASSQRTDYNEQFF. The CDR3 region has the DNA TGCGCCAGCAGCCAAAGGACCGACTACAATGAGCAGTTCTTC.

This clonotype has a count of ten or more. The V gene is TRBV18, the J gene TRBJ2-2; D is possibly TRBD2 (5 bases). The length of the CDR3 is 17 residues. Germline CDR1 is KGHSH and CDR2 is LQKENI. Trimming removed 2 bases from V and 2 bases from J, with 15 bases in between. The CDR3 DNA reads TGTGCCAGCTCACCATTCGAGGCTGCGGGTAACACCGGGGAGCTGTTTTTT. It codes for CASSPFEAAGNTGELFF.

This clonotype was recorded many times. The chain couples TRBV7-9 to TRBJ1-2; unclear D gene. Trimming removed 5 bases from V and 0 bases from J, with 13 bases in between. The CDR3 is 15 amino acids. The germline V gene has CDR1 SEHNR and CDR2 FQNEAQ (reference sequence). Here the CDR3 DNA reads TGTGCCAGCAGCCGAGAAGGGATGGCTAACTATGGCTACACCTTC. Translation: CASSREGMANYGYTF.

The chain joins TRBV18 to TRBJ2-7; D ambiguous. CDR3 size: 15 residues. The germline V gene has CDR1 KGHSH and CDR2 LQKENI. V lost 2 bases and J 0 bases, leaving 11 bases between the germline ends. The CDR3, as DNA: TGTGCCAGCTCACCAAGGGATGACGCCTCCTACGAGCAGTACTTC. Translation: CASSPRDDASYEQYF.

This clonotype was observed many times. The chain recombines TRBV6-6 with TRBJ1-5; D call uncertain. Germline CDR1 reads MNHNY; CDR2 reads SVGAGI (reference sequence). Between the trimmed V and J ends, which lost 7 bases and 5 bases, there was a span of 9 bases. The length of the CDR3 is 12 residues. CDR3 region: CASMKGDQPQHF. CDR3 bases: TGTGCCAGCATGAAGGGAGATCAGCCCCAGCATTTT.

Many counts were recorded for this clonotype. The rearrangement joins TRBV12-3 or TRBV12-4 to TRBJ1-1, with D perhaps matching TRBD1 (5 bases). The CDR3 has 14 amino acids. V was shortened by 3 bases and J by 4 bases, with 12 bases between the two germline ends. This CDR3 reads CASSLRGDPTEAFF. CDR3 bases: TGTGCCAGCAGTTTGAGAGGGGATCCCACTGAAGCTTTCTTT.

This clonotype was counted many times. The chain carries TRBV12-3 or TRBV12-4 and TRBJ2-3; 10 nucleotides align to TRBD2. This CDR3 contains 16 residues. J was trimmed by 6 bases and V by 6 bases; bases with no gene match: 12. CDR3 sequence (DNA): TGTGCCAGCAGCTTGATCCAGCGGGAGGGCAGGGATACGCAGTATTTT. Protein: CASSLIQREGRDTQYF.

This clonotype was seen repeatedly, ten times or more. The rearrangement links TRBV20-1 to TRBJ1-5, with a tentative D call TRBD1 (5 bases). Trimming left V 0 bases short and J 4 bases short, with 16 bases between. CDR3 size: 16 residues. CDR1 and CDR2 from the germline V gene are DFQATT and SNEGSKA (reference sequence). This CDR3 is CSARDKGVLGNQPQHF. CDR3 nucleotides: TGCAGTGCTAGAGATAAAGGGGTCCTCGGGAATCAGCCCCAGCATTTT.

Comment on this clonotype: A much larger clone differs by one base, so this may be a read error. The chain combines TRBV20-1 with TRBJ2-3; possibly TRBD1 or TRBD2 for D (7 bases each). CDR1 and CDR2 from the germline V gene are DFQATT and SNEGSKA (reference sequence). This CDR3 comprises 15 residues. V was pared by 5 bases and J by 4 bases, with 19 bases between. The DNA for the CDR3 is TGCAGTGCTGTAACTAGCGAGGGGGCAGCAGATACGCAGTATTTT. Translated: CSAVTSEGAADTQYF.

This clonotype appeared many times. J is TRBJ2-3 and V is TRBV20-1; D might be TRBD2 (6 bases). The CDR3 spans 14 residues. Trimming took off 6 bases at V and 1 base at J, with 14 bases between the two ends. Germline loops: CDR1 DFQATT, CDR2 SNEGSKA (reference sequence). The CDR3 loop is CSAPRGARTDTQYF. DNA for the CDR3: TGCAGTGCCCCGCGCGGGGCGCGCACAGATACGCAGTATTTT.

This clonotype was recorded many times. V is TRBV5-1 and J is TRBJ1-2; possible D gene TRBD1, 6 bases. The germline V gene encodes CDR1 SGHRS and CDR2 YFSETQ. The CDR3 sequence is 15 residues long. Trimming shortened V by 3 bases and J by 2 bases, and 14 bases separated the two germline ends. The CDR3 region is CASSSQTGPNYGYTF. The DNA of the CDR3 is TGCGCCAGCAGCTCCCAGACAGGCCCCAACTATGGCTACACCTTC.

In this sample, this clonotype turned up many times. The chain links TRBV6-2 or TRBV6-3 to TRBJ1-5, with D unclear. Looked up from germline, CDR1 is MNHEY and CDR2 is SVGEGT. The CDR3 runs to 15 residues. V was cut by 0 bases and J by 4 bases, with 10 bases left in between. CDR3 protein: CASSYSTDGNQPQHF. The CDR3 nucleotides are TGTGCCAGCAGTTACTCGACGGACGGGAATCAGCCCCAGCATTTT.

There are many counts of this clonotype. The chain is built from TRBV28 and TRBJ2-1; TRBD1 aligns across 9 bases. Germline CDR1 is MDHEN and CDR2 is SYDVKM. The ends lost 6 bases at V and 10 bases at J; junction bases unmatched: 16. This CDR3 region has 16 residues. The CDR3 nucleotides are TGTGCCAGCAGGCAGTCGTCGGGACAGGGTTTCCGAGAGCAGTTCTTC. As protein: CASRQSSGQGFREQFF.

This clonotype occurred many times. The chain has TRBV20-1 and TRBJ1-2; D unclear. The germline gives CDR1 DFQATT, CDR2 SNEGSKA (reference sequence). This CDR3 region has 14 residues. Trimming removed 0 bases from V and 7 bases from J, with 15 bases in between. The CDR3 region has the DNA TGCAGTGCTAGAGAATCTCGTTTGGGAGGTGGCTACACCTTC. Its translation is CSARESRLGGGYTF.

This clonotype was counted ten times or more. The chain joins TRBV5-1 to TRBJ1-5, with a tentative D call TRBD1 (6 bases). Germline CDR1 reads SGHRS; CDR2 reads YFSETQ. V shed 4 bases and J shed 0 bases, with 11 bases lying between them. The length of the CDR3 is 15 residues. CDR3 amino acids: CASSKLGASNQPQHF. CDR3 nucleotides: TGCGCCAGCAGCAAATTGGGGGCTAGCAATCAGCCCCAGCATTTT.

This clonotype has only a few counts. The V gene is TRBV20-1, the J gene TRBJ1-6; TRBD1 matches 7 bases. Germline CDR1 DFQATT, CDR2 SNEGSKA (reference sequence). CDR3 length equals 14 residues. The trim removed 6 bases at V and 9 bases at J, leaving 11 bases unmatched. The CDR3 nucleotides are TGCAGTGCCCCCAATGACAGGGCAAGTTCACCCCTCCACTTT. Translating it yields CSAPNDRASSPLHF.

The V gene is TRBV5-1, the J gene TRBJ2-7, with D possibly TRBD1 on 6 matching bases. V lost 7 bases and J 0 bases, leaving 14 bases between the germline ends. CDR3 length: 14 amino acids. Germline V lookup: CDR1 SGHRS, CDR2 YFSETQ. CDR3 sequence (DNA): TGCGCCAGCGGTCATTTGACAGGCTCCTACGAGCAGTACTTC. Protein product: CASGHLTGSYEQYF.

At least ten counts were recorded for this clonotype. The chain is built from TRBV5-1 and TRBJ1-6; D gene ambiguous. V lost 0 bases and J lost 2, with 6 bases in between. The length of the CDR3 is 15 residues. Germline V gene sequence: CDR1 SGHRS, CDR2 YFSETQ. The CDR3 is CASSLEPAYNSPLHF. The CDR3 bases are TGCGCCAGCAGCTTGGAGCCAGCCTATAATTCACCCCTCCACTTT.